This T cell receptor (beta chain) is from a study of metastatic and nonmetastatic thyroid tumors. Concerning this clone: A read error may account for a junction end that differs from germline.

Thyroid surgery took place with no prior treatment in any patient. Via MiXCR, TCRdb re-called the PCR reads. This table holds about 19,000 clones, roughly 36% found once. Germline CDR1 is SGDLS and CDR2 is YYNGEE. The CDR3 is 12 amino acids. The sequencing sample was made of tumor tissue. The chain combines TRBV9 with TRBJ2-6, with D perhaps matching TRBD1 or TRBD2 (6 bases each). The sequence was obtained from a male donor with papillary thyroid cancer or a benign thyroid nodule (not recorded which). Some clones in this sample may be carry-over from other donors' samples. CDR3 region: CASGLGGNFLTF. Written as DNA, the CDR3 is TGTGCCAGCGGTCTGGGGGGCAACTTCCTGACTTTC.